This TCR beta chain was profiled in a study of memory CD4+ T cells and cytomegalovirus serostatus. Study-wide results and caveats: Median bootstrapped AUC for CMV status was about 0.96 originally, just under 0.93 US-trained. About 40% of the roughly 160 known CMV-associated TCRbeta sequences appeared in CD4+ memory.

Single viable CD3+CD4+CD8-CD45RO+ cells were sorted as the memory CD4+ T cells. Profiled with immunoSEQ multiplex PCR; TCRdb holds only in-frame clones, not every one. The data hold about 75,000 clones, with around 80% observed a single time. This clone has a single count. Its antigen is undetermined. The clonotype was recovered from an adult in good health and CMV-seropositive. Sequences were obtained from memory CD4+ T cells from blood.

CDR3 region: CASSQAGGSYNEQFF. CDR3 in DNA: TGTGCCAGCAGCCAAGCGGGAGGGTCCTACAATGAGCAGTTCTTC. The chain joins TRBV2 to TRBJ2-1; TRBD2 aligns across 10 bases. CDR3 size: 15 residues. The J segment lost 1 base and the V segment lost 6 bases, leaving 3 bases of the junction unmatched. Germline V gene sequence: CDR1 SNHLY, CDR2 FYNNEI.